This is a list of T cell receptor beta chains from one sample in a study of blood T cells in healthy people across ages. TCRdb reanalysed the 5' RACE reads using MiXCR and keeps one entry per CDR3 protein. The sample has about 680,000 distinct CDR3 sequences, over 45% seen once. The specimen sequenced was blood. These receptors originate from an older woman in good health. CDR3s include the opening cysteine and the closing phenylalanine or tryptophan.

j_call	v_call	cdr3_aa
TRBJ1-4	TRBV7-2	CASSLLGGKNEKLFF
TRBJ2-1	TRBV12-3/TRBV12-4	CASSPLAGLHNEQFF
TRBJ1-6	TRBV23-1	CASSPRDRHNSPLHF
TRBJ2-5	TRBV29-1	CSGSRGVQETQYF
TRBJ2-3	TRBV12-3/TRBV12-4	CASRWRQGTDTQYF
NA	TRBV28	CASSPSVPGSYEQYF
TRBJ1-2	TRBV29-1	CSVGGTAANYGYTF
TRBJ2-7	TRBV7-3	CASSLQSGPYYEQYF
TRBJ1-2	TRBV5-1	CASSLEGGNYGYTF
TRBJ2-5	TRBV6-6	CASSRSGTQETQYF
TRBJ2-7	TRBV7-2	CASSAGLAGGPGNEQYF
TRBJ2-3	TRBV2	CASTRDQPTDTQYF
TRBJ2-2	TRBV7-3	CASSLTGGRTGELFF
TRBJ2-1	TRBV7-2	CASSSGQSVRRQFF
TRBJ1-2	TRBV28	CASSSPGTGTNGYTF
TRBJ2-1	TRBV5-6	CASSPPGTSGREQFF
TRBJ1-1	TRBV18	CASSPPSKGRNTEAFF
TRBJ2-1	TRBV29-1	CSVEIGGSSYNEQFF
TRBJ1-4	TRBV4-1	CASSQEFTTNEKLFF
TRBJ2-7	TRBV5-1	CASGRDSLKDEQYF
TRBJ2-1	TRBV28	CASSGMDRAGGYEQFF
TRBJ2-1	TRBV20-1	CSARESLGYSYNEQFF
TRBJ2-7	TRBV6-5	CASSYTRQGYEQYF
NA	TRBV20-1	CSARVPGRPYEQYF
TRBJ1-4	TRBV4-1	CASSQDHYRDFNEKLFF
NA	TRBV2	CASSGSATGLYEQYF
TRBJ2-7	TRBV5-1	CASSLPLAGGVGEQYF
TRBJ2-3	TRBV24-1	CATSEEGLSDTQYF
TRBJ1-4	TRBV29-1	CSVEGGGREKLFF
TRBJ2-7	TRBV25-1	CASSESLGGSYEQYF
TRBJ2-6	TRBV14	CASSQLGSGANVLTF
TRBJ1-2	TRBV5-1	CASSPRGYPNYGYTF
TRBJ2-1	TRBV20-1	CSALTSGSQRGIYNEQFF
TRBJ2-5	TRBV2	CASSEVQPQETQYF
TRBJ2-5	TRBV28	CPSPSDRGTQYF
TRBJ2-1	TRBV5-1	CASSISSSDRGINEQFF
TRBJ1-1	TRBV29-1	CSVEGRTFNTEAFF
TRBJ1-4	TRBV20-1	CSARDLGGLAEKLFF
TRBJ2-7	TRBV7-2	CASSLGGQIYEQYF
TRBJ2-5	TRBV27	CASSLIQGYEKYF
TRBJ2-1	TRBV7-2	CASSLGTSGSPEQFF
TRBJ2-5	TRBV9	CASSVGGGIETQYF
TRBJ2-7	TRBV7-2	CASSFDRAGYNEQYF
TRBJ2-1	TRBV7-6	CASSKPGLAHNEQFF
TRBJ2-3	TRBV20-1	CSARTDGRGSDTQYF